The TCR beta chain under discussion was sequenced for a study of blood T cell repertoires in COVID-19. Study-wide context: There were acute and convalescent COVID-19 samples, and they came from the United States, Italy and Spain.

V gave up 2 bases and J gave up 13 bases; unmatched junction bases: 4. The CDR3 contains 13 residues. Germline-derived CDR1 and CDR2 are SGDLS and YYNGEE. Using immunoSEQ multiplex PCR, the repertoire was profiled, and TCRdb retains in-frame clones only, with some absent. The data hold approximately 190,000 clones, with 82% observed a single time. The TCR sequence derives from a woman in her fifties or sixties with COVID-19, enrolled during active disease. V usage is TRBV9 and J usage is TRBJ2-1, with 12 bases aligning to TRBD2. Sequencing was carried out using peripheral blood. The CDR3 sequence: CASSVTSGSFQFF. DNA of the CDR3: TGTGCCAGCAGCGTGACTAGCGGGAGTTTCCAGTTCTTC.